This is a list of T cell receptor beta chains from one sample in a study of blood T cells in healthy people across ages. One entry per CDR3 protein, called by TCRdb with MiXCR from the 5' RACE reads. The sample records about 750,000 distinct CDR3 sequences, about 48% being singletons. What was sequenced was blood. The receptors were gathered from a man older than 75 in good health. Each CDR3 is given with its conserved first and last residue. The order of the fields is D gene, clone size, J gene, V gene, CDR3 DNA, CDR3 protein. The D gene is left open where the match is weak. Only some rows state a clone size, as once, few, many or a class for expanded clones.

d_call: TRBD2; clone_size: -; j_call: TRBJ2-5; v_call: TRBV2; cdr3_nt: TGTGCCAGCAGTGAAAGGCTAGCGGGAGAACGAGAGCAGTACTTC; cdr3_aa: CASSERLAGEREQYF
d_call: -; clone_size: few; j_call: TRBJ2-7; v_call: TRBV24-1; cdr3_nt: TGTGCCACCAGTGGCTGGCAGGGTAACGAGCAGTACTTC; cdr3_aa: CATSGWQGNEQYF
d_call: -; clone_size: -; j_call: TRBJ2-1; v_call: TRBV28; cdr3_nt: TGTGCCAGCAGCCCTAGATGGGGCGGGGACGACGGTGAGCAGTTCTTC; cdr3_aa: CASSPRWGGDDGEQFF
d_call: -; clone_size: -; j_call: TRBJ2-2; v_call: TRBV5-1; cdr3_nt: TGCGCCAGCAGCTTCTGGCGGTACACCGGGGAGCTGTTTTTT; cdr3_aa: CASSFWRYTGELFF
d_call: TRBD2; clone_size: few; j_call: TRBJ2-7; v_call: TRBV27; cdr3_nt: TGTGCCAGCAAACGCGGGAGCTACGAGCAGTACTTC; cdr3_aa: CASKRGSYEQYF
d_call: TRBD2; clone_size: -; j_call: TRBJ2-5; v_call: TRBV20-1; cdr3_nt: TGCAGTGCTCGTCGGACTAGCGGGAGGACGTACCAAGAGACCCAGTACTTC; cdr3_aa: CSARRTSGRTYQETQYF
d_call: -; clone_size: few; j_call: TRBJ1-6; v_call: TRBV2; cdr3_nt: TGTGCCAGCAGTCAAGAGGGTGGGAATTCACCCCTCCACTTT; cdr3_aa: CASSQEGGNSPLHF
d_call: -; clone_size: few; j_call: TRBJ2-1; v_call: TRBV29-1; cdr3_nt: TGCAGCGTTGGGACGGAGAGCAATGAGCAGTTCTTC; cdr3_aa: CSVGTESNEQFF
d_call: TRBD2; clone_size: -; j_call: TRBJ2-1; v_call: TRBV5-1; cdr3_nt: TGCGCCAGCAGGACTAGCGGCACCTCCTACAATGAGCAGTTCTTC; cdr3_aa: CASRTSGTSYNEQFF
d_call: -; clone_size: -; j_call: TRBJ2-3; v_call: TRBV18; cdr3_nt: TGTGCCAGCTCACCGGACTCTTATTCCAGATACGCGTATTTT; cdr3_aa: CASSPDSYSRYAYF
d_call: TRBD2; clone_size: -; j_call: TRBJ2-7; v_call: TRBV20-1; cdr3_nt: TGCAGTGCTAGACCTGAGGGACTAGCGGGGGCCTCCTACGAGCAGTACTTC; cdr3_aa: CSARPEGLAGASYEQYF
d_call: -; clone_size: -; j_call: TRBJ1-4; v_call: TRBV12-3/TRBV12-4; cdr3_nt: TGTGCCAGCAGCCAGGGTGTGGGGCTTGGTGAAAAACTGTTTTTT; cdr3_aa: CASSQGVGLGEKLFF
d_call: TRBD2; clone_size: -; j_call: TRBJ2-7; v_call: TRBV10-3; cdr3_nt: TGTGCCATCAGCGGACTAGCGGGAGCCGAGCAGTACTTC; cdr3_aa: CAISGLAGAEQYF
d_call: TRBD2; clone_size: -; j_call: TRBJ2-2; v_call: TRBV7-3; cdr3_nt: TGTGCCAGTTCTGTCACGGGACTAGCGGGAGGACGTAAATGGACCGGGGAGCTGTTTTTT; cdr3_aa: CASSVTGLAGGRKWTGELFF
d_call: -; clone_size: -; j_call: TRBJ1-2; v_call: TRBV20-1; cdr3_nt: TGCAGTGCTAGAGATCCGGACAGAAACTATGCCTACACCTTC; cdr3_aa: CSARDPDRNYAYTF
d_call: -; clone_size: -; j_call: TRBJ2-5; v_call: TRBV12-3/TRBV12-4; cdr3_nt: TGTGCCAGCAGCCCCGCCGGGACTGCGAAAGAAGAGACCCAGTACTTC; cdr3_aa: CASSPAGTAKEETQYF
d_call: TRBD2; clone_size: -; j_call: TRBJ2-7; v_call: TRBV7-8; cdr3_nt: TGTGCCAGCAGCCCGGGACTAGCGGGAGCAACCTACGAGCAGTACTTC; cdr3_aa: CASSPGLAGATYEQYF
d_call: -; clone_size: -; j_call: TRBJ2-7; v_call: TRBV29-1; cdr3_nt: TGCAGCGTCCGTCAGGGAAACTACTACGAGCAGTACTTC; cdr3_aa: CSVRQGNYYEQYF
d_call: -; clone_size: -; j_call: TRBJ1-6; v_call: TRBV20-1; cdr3_nt: TGCAGTGCTAGAGATGGTCAGGGAAATTCACCCCTCCACTTT; cdr3_aa: CSARDGQGNSPLHF
d_call: TRBD1; clone_size: -; j_call: TRBJ2-6; v_call: TRBV28; cdr3_nt: TGTGCCAGCAGTTTGGGACAGGAAATCTCTGGGGCCAACGTCCTGACTTTC; cdr3_aa: CASSLGQEISGANVLTF
d_call: -; clone_size: -; j_call: TRBJ1-2; v_call: TRBV27; cdr3_nt: TGTGCCACCGCCTACAGGGTGAACTATGGCTACACCTTC; cdr3_aa: CATAYRVNYGYTF
d_call: TRBD1; clone_size: -; j_call: TRBJ2-5; v_call: TRBV6-1; cdr3_nt: TGTGCCAGCAGTCGTAGACAGGGGGCAAATTCCTACAATGAGCAGTACTTC; cdr3_aa: CASSRRQGANSYNEQYF
d_call: -; clone_size: few; j_call: TRBJ2-3; v_call: TRBV5-1; cdr3_nt: TGCGCCAGCAGCTCCTCCACGGCGGGGACAGATACGCAGTATTTT; cdr3_aa: CASSSSTAGTDTQYF
d_call: TRBD2; clone_size: -; j_call: TRBJ2-7; v_call: TRBV20-1; cdr3_nt: TGCAGTGCTCTGAGCGGGGTCAGCTCCTACGAGCAGTACTTC; cdr3_aa: CSALSGVSSYEQYF
d_call: -; clone_size: once; j_call: TRBJ2-3; v_call: TRBV6-6; cdr3_nt: TGTGCCAGCAGCTTACCTCCCACAGATACGCAGTATTTT; cdr3_aa: CASSLPPTDTQYF
d_call: -; clone_size: few; j_call: TRBJ2-7; v_call: TRBV29-1; cdr3_nt: TGCAGCGTTGGAGGGATAGCTCAGATGAACTACGAGCAGTACTTC; cdr3_aa: CSVGGIAQMNYEQYF
d_call: -; clone_size: -; j_call: TRBJ1-4; v_call: TRBV7-9; cdr3_nt: TGTGCCAGCAGCGTACGAACTAATGAAAAACTGTTTTTT; cdr3_aa: CASSVRTNEKLFF
d_call: TRBD2; clone_size: -; j_call: TRBJ2-7; v_call: TRBV6-5; cdr3_nt: TGTGCCAGCAGACCACCGGGACTAGGAGGCAACGAGCAGTACTTC; cdr3_aa: CASRPPGLGGNEQYF
d_call: -; clone_size: few; j_call: TRBJ2-5; v_call: TRBV29-1; cdr3_nt: TGCAGCGTTTTACAGGGCGGAGAGACCCAGTACTTC; cdr3_aa: CSVLQGGETQYF
d_call: -; clone_size: few; j_call: TRBJ2-7; v_call: TRBV20-1; cdr3_nt: TGCAGTGCTAACCGGGACGGGTCCTACGAGCAGTACTTC; cdr3_aa: CSANRDGSYEQYF
d_call: -; clone_size: -; j_call: TRBJ2-3; v_call: TRBV6-5; cdr3_nt: TGTGCCAGCAGTTATACAGGTACGCAGTATTTT; cdr3_aa: CASSYTGTQYF
d_call: -; clone_size: -; j_call: TRBJ2-1; v_call: TRBV10-3; cdr3_nt: TGTGCCATCAGTGAGTCGAGAAATAGCAAGAATGAGCAGTTCTTC; cdr3_aa: CAISESRNSKNEQFF
d_call: -; clone_size: once; j_call: TRBJ2-7; v_call: TRBV20-1; cdr3_nt: TGCAGTTCCGGACAAATCTACGAGCAGTACTTC; cdr3_aa: CSSGQIYEQYF
d_call: -; clone_size: -; j_call: TRBJ1-2; v_call: TRBV20-1; cdr3_nt: TGCAGTACCAGGACCTTGGAATGGGACGTAAAGGGCTACACCTTC; cdr3_aa: CSTRTLEWDVKGYTF
d_call: -; clone_size: -; j_call: TRBJ1-2; v_call: TRBV5-5; cdr3_nt: TGTGCCAGCAGCTCCGATCGGGGGGTAGGCTATGGCTACACCTTC; cdr3_aa: CASSSDRGVGYGYTF
d_call: TRBD2; clone_size: -; j_call: TRBJ2-7; v_call: TRBV20-1; cdr3_nt: TGCAGTGCTTCCCACCCCACTAGCGGATCCTACGAGCAGTACTTC; cdr3_aa: CSASHPTSGSYEQYF
d_call: -; clone_size: -; j_call: TRBJ2-5; v_call: TRBV12-3/TRBV12-4; cdr3_nt: TGCGCCAGCGGCCAGGACAGTCTCCAAGAGACCCAGTACTTC; cdr3_aa: CASGQDSLQETQYF
d_call: -; clone_size: -; j_call: TRBJ1-2; v_call: TRBV20-1; cdr3_nt: TGCAGTGCTAGTCCAAGCCGGGACGCCAGGGAGGCGGGGTATGGCTACACCTTC; cdr3_aa: CSASPSRDAREAGYGYTF
d_call: -; clone_size: -; j_call: TRBJ2-1; v_call: TRBV20-1; cdr3_nt: TGCAGTGCTAGAGGACCGTGGAACAATGAGCAGTTCTTC; cdr3_aa: CSARGPWNNEQFF
d_call: -; clone_size: -; j_call: TRBJ1-4; v_call: TRBV7-9; cdr3_nt: TGTGCCAGCAGCCCTAACGAAAAACTGTTTTTT; cdr3_aa: CASSPNEKLFF
d_call: -; clone_size: -; j_call: TRBJ2-1; v_call: TRBV20-1; cdr3_nt: TGCAGTGCCATCCCGGGGAGCCTCGGGGATGAGCAGTTCTTC; cdr3_aa: CSAIPGSLGDEQFF
d_call: -; clone_size: -; j_call: TRBJ2-7; v_call: TRBV6-5; cdr3_nt: TGTGCCAGCGGGAGGGGGTCCGAGCAGTACTTC; cdr3_aa: CASGRGSEQYF
d_call: -; clone_size: -; j_call: TRBJ2-3; v_call: TRBV20-1; cdr3_nt: TGCAGTGCTAGAGTTCGAGGCTCAAGCACAGATACGCAGTATTTT; cdr3_aa: CSARVRGSSTDTQYF
d_call: -; clone_size: -; j_call: TRBJ2-7; v_call: TRBV5-1; cdr3_nt: TGCGCCAGCAGCTTGGGGGCAGTTTTCTACGAGCAGTACTTC; cdr3_aa: CASSLGAVFYEQYF
d_call: TRBD1; clone_size: -; j_call: TRBJ1-2; v_call: TRBV3-1; cdr3_nt: TGTGCCAGCAGCCTTACCCCGACAGGGGCTAACTATGGCTACACCTTC; cdr3_aa: CASSLTPTGANYGYTF
d_call: TRBD2; clone_size: -; j_call: TRBJ2-3; v_call: TRBV4-2; cdr3_nt: TGTGCCAGCAGCCAAGGTCCGACTAGCGGGTCAGATACGCAGTATTTT; cdr3_aa: CASSQGPTSGSDTQYF
d_call: -; clone_size: -; j_call: TRBJ2-1; v_call: TRBV12-3/TRBV12-4; cdr3_nt: TGTGCCAGCAGTTGGGGCGGCCCGAGGGGTATTGAGCAGTTCTTC; cdr3_aa: CASSWGGPRGIEQFF
d_call: TRBD1; clone_size: few; j_call: TRBJ2-1; v_call: TRBV4-2; cdr3_nt: TGTGCCAGCAGCCAAGATGTCGGACAGGGGGGGCAGTTCTTC; cdr3_aa: CASSQDVGQGGQFF
d_call: -; clone_size: -; j_call: TRBJ1-2; v_call: TRBV6-1; cdr3_nt: TGTGCCAGCAGTCCCCAGGGTCTGCAGATTGGAAACTATGGCTACACCTTC; cdr3_aa: CASSPQGLQIGNYGYTF
d_call: -; clone_size: few; j_call: TRBJ2-7; v_call: TRBV7-2; cdr3_nt: TGTGCCAGCAGCGAAGAGGCGGAGGGCGAGCAGTACTTC; cdr3_aa: CASSEEAEGEQYF
d_call: -; clone_size: -; j_call: TRBJ2-7; v_call: TRBV10-2; cdr3_nt: TGCGCCAGCAGGCCGCCGGGACTGCCCTACGAGCAGTACTTC; cdr3_aa: CASRPPGLPYEQYF
d_call: -; clone_size: -; j_call: TRBJ1-1; v_call: TRBV10-3; cdr3_nt: TGTGCCATCAGGGGACTGGCCGCGGGGAACACTGAAGCTTTCTTT; cdr3_aa: CAIRGLAAGNTEAFF
d_call: TRBD2; clone_size: -; j_call: TRBJ2-1; v_call: TRBV29-1; cdr3_nt: TGCAGCGTTGCCTCTAGCGGGAGGAATGAGCAGTTCTTC; cdr3_aa: CSVASSGRNEQFF
d_call: -; clone_size: -; j_call: TRBJ2-3; v_call: TRBV20-1; cdr3_nt: TGCAGTGCTACGACTGGGGTTGGGGCAGATACGCAGTATTTT; cdr3_aa: CSATTGVGADTQYF